This record covers a single T cell receptor (beta chain). MiXCR, run by TCRdb on the 5' RACE reads, gives a single entry per CDR3 protein. Here the sample spans more than 1.5 million distinct CDR3 sequences, about 32% being singletons. The CDR3 length is 13 residues. Germline-derived CDR1 and CDR2 are SQVTM and ANQGSEA. Losses at the gene ends were 3 bases for V and 4 bases for J; bases not matched to a gene: 3. This record comes from a study of identical twins. Material: cord blood. This chain links TRBV29-1 with TRBJ1-3; TRBD1 aligns across 7 bases. The clonotype comes from a newborn girl in good health. The DNA for the CDR3 is TGCAGCGTTGAGAGGGACAGAGGAAACACCATATATTTT. Amino acid sequence: CSVERDRGNTIYF.